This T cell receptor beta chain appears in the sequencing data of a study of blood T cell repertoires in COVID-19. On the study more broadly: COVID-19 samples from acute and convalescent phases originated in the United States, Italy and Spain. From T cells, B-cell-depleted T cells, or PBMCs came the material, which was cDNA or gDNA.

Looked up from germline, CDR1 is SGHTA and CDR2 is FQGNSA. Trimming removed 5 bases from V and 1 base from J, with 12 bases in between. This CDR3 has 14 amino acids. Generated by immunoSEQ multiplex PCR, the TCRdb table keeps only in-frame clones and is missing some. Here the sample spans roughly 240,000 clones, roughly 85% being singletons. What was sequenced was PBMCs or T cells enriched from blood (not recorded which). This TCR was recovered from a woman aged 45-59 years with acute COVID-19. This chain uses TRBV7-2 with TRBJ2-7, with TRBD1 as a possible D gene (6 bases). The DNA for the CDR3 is TGTGCCAGCAGCCCTGGGACACTATCCTACGAGCAGTACTTC. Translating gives CASSPGTLSYEQYF.